Below are 25 T cell receptor beta chains sequenced from a single sample in a study of cytotoxic CD8 clonotypes in ibrutinib-treated CLL. Only in-frame clones appear in the TCRdb table, and some are missing; sequencing was by immunoSEQ multiplex PCR. The data show fewer than 400,000 clones, over 55% seen once. The input for sequencing was PBMCs, taken after 36 months of ibrutinib treatment. The receptors derive from a human donor with chronic lymphocytic leukemia.

The chain combines TRBV9 with TRBJ2-7, with 9 bases that match TRBD2. The CDR3 is 15 amino acids. Germline values: CDR1 SGDLS, CDR2 YYNGEE. V shed 0 bases and J 3 bases; nucleotides not matched to a gene: 4. The CDR3 loop reads CASSVVSSGIYEQYF. CDR3 DNA sequence: TGTGCCAGCAGCGTAGTGTCTAGCGGGATCTACGAGCAGTACTTC.

The chain is built from TRBV19 and TRBJ1-1; possibly TRBD1 for D (5 bases). This CDR3 region has 13 residues. V was trimmed by 5 bases and J by 5 bases, leaving 12 bases between them. CDR1 is LNHDA and CDR2 is SQIVND in the germline V gene (reference sequence). This chain's CDR3 is CASSGGYLTEAFF. Here the CDR3 DNA reads TGTGCCAGTAGTGGGGGGTACTTGACTGAAGCTTTCTTT. Full variable domain (rest looked up from reference TRBV19 and TRBJ1-1): DGGITQSPKYLFRKEGQNVTLSCEQNLNHDAMYWYRQDPGQGLRLIYYSQIVNDFQKGDIAEGYSVSREKKESFPLTVTSAQKNPTAFYLCASSGGYLTEAFFGQGTRLTVV.

The chain links TRBV29-1 to TRBJ1-2, with D unresolved. Germline assignment: CDR1 SQVTM and CDR2 ANQGSEA. V was cut by 2 bases and J by 7 bases, with 17 bases left in between. The CDR3 runs to 14 residues. The CDR3, as DNA: TGCAGCGTTGAAAAGGTGTCTAGGTCCGGTGGCTACACCTTC. This sequence encodes CSVEKVSRSGGYTF.

The chain joins TRBV25-1 to TRBJ2-2, with D perhaps matching TRBD1 (6 bases). There are 17 residues in the CDR3. V lost 6 bases and J lost 2, with 19 bases in between. CDR1 is MGHDK, CDR2 SYGVNS, per germline. The CDR3 region is CASSQQTGFLNTGELFF. For the CDR3, the DNA is TGTGCCAGCAGCCAACAAACAGGGTTCCTAAACACCGGGGAGCTGTTTTTT.

The chain is built from TRBV15 and TRBJ2-1, with 10 bases identical to TRBD1. CDR3 size: 16 residues. Germline lookup yields CDR1 LNHNV and CDR2 YYDKDF (reference sequence). Trimming cost V 0 bases and J 6 bases; bases outside gene matches: 5. The CDR3 is CATSRDRDRGFNEQFF. The DNA of the CDR3 is TGTGCCACCAGCAGAGATAGGGACAGGGGTTTCAATGAGCAGTTCTTC.

The V gene is TRBV4-3, the J gene TRBJ2-3, with 10 bases fitting TRBD2. Trimming removed 0 bases from V and 6 bases from J; junction bases left unmatched: 9. CDR1 is LGHNA, CDR2 YSLEER, per germline. This CDR3 spans 17 amino acids. Here the CDR3 reads CASSQDLTSGTADTQYF. The CDR3 nucleotides read TGCGCCAGCAGCCAAGATCTAACTAGCGGGACAGCGGATACGCAGTATTTT.

J is TRBJ2-5 and V is TRBV29-1; D gene unclear. Trimming cost V 4 bases and J 6 bases, with 12 bases left between them. Germline V lookup: CDR1 SQVTM, CDR2 ANQGSEA. The CDR3 length is 12 residues. This CDR3 is CSVVTRLQTQYF. The CDR3 bases are TGCAGCGTTGTTACCAGGTTGCAGACCCAGTACTTC.

The J gene is TRBJ1-4, the V gene TRBV6-5, with D possibly being TRBD1 (5 bases). Germline CDR1 and CDR2: MNHEY and SVGAGI. V lost 2 bases to trimming and J lost 10 bases, with 11 bases between them. This CDR3 comprises 13 residues. The DNA of the CDR3 is TGTGCCAGCAGTTACGGCGTTGGGGGAAAACTGTTTTTT. Translation: CASSYGVGGKLFF.

The V and J genes are TRBV29-1 and TRBJ2-7, with D possibly called TRBD1 or TRBD2 (7 bases each). There are 12 residues in the CDR3. Germline loops: CDR1 SQVTM, CDR2 ANQGSEA. V lost 4 bases, J lost 4 bases, and 11 bases lay in between. The CDR3 DNA is TGCAGCGTTGGACAGGGAGGGTACGAGCAGTACTTC. It is translated as CSVGQGGYEQYF.

The chain couples TRBV25-1 to TRBJ2-7, with 9 bases fitting TRBD1. Trimming took 6 bases from V and 2 from J; bases not matched to a gene: 8. Germline V gene lookup returns CDR1 MGHDK and CDR2 SYGVNS. The CDR3 extends over 15 amino acids. The CDR3 DNA sequence: TGTGCCAGCAGGGGACAGGGAGGAAGGACCTACGAGCAGTACTTC. It is translated as CASRGQGGRTYEQYF.

The genes are TRBV27 and TRBJ2-7, with a tentative D call TRBD1 (6 bases). This CDR3 spans 14 amino acids. The germline V and J ends were trimmed by 6 bases and 9 bases, with 21 bases remaining between them. From germline, CDR1 is MNHEY and CDR2 SMNVEV (reference sequence). Here the CDR3 DNA reads TGTGCCAGCAGCTACATCGACAGGACGAGCGGGCAGTACTTC. As protein: CASSYIDRTSGQYF.

This sequence joins TRBV18 and TRBJ2-2, with D possibly matching TRBD1 (5 bases). Germline assignment: CDR1 KGHSH and CDR2 LQKENI. The CDR3 runs 14 residues. The V end lost 1 base, the J end lost 7 bases, and 10 bases lay between the germline ends. The CDR3 loop is CASSPRQHLGELFF. Here the CDR3 DNA reads TGTGCCAGCTCACCACGACAGCACCTCGGGGAGCTGTTTTTT.

The genes are TRBV18 and TRBJ1-2; D possibly corresponds to TRBD1 (5 bases). Per germline, CDR1 KGHSH and CDR2 LQKENI. Deletions cut 4 bases from V and 9 bases from J, with 12 bases between. This CDR3 contains 12 residues. In nucleotides, the CDR3 is TGTGCCAGCTCACTCGACAGCGGGAGCTACACCTTC. Translating it yields CASSLDSGSYTF. The full variable domain, completed using reference TRBV18 and TRBJ1-2, is NAGVMQNPRHLVRRRGQEARLRCSPMKGHSHVYWYRQLPEEGLKFMVYLQKENIIDESGMPKERFSAEFPKEGPSILRIQQVVRGDSAAYFCASSLDSGSYTFGSGTRLTVV.

A few counts support this clone. The genes are TRBV14 and TRBJ1-6, with a possible D match to TRBD1 (6 bases). The CDR3 runs 18 residues. The V and J ends lost 0 bases and 8 bases respectively, with 20 bases between them. The germline V gene encodes CDR1 SGHDN and CDR2 FVKESK. CDR3 sequence reads: CASSQDLYFGGEDSPLHF. The CDR3 DNA reads TGTGCCAGCAGCCAAGATCTCTACTTCGGGGGCGAAGATTCACCCCTCCACTTT.

J is TRBJ2-1 and V is TRBV14, with D unresolved. The CDR3 consists of 15 residues. Per germline, CDR1 SGHDN and CDR2 FVKESK. Trimming stripped 2 bases from V and 6 bases from J, with 14 bases between. In DNA form, the CDR3 reads TGTGCCAGCAGCCAACAAAGGCTTTTGGGCAATGAGCAGTTCTTC. Translated, it gives CASSQQRLLGNEQFF.

V is TRBV11-2 and J is TRBJ1-2; unclear D gene. Trimming removed 5 bases at V and 0 bases at J, with 10 bases between. This CDR3 is 14 amino acids long. From germline, CDR1 is SGHAT and CDR2 FQNNGV. CDR3 region: CASSRPPANYGYTF. In DNA, the CDR3 is TGTGCCAGCAGCCGCCCCCCGGCTAACTATGGCTACACCTTC.

This chain links TRBV7-2 with TRBJ2-1; 9 positions agree with TRBD2. The V gene's germline CDR1 is SGHTA and CDR2 FQGNSA. The length of the CDR3 is 16 residues. V trimming: 5 bases; J trimming: 4 bases; junction bases outside the gene matches: 9. The CDR3 bases are TGTGCCAGCAGCCTAAGGGCGGGAGGGCGATACAATGAGCAGTTCTTC. This sequence encodes CASSLRAGGRYNEQFF.

The chain is built from TRBV18 and TRBJ1-1; no definite D call. The germline V gene has CDR1 KGHSH and CDR2 LQKENI. The CDR3 contains 13 residues. The V end was cut by 0 bases, the J end by 10 bases, with 12 bases between. The CDR3 region has the DNA TGTGCCAGCTCACCACCGTCTGGGGAGGGAGCTTTCTTT. This translates into CASSPPSGEGAFF.

This clone was seen once. This chain uses TRBV5-1 with TRBJ2-7; D gene unclear. CDR3 length: 12 amino acids. V lost 1 base and J lost 2, with 4 bases in between. Germline-derived CDR1 and CDR2 are SGHRS and YFSETQ. The CDR3 DNA reads as TGCGCCAGCAGCTTGAGCCCCTACGAGCAGTACTTC. The encoded protein is CASSLSPYEQYF. Drawing the rest from reference TRBV5-1 and TRBJ2-7, the complete variable domain is KAGVTQTPRYLIKTRGQQVTLSCSPISGHRSVSWYQQTPGQGLQFLFEYFSETQRNKGNFPGRFSGRQFSNSRSEMNVSTLELGDSALYLCASSLSPYEQYFGPGTRLTVT.

This chain links TRBV6-5 with TRBJ1-1; D not resolved. Germline V lookup: CDR1 MNHEY, CDR2 SVGAGI. The CDR3 is made up of 13 amino acids. Trimming took 4 bases from V and 0 from J, leaving 6 bases between them. In DNA form, the CDR3 reads TGTGCCAGCAGTTTGAGGGTGAACACTGAAGCTTTCTTT. It codes for CASSLRVNTEAFF.

V is TRBV13 and J is TRBJ2-1; D is unresolved. Trimming stripped 3 bases from V and 5 bases from J, with 11 bases between. CDR1 is PRHDT, CDR2 FYEKMQ, per germline (reference sequence). The CDR3 is 14 amino acids. CDR3 loop: CASSLESTNNEQFF. The CDR3 nucleotides read TGTGCCAGCAGCTTGGAATCTACTAACAATGAGCAGTTCTTC. Supplemented by reference TRBV13 and TRBJ2-1, the full variable domain reads AAGVIQSPRHLIKEKRETATLKCYPIPRHDTVYWYQQGPGQDPQFLISFYEKMQSDKGSIPDRFSAQQFSDYHSELNMSSLELGDSALYFCASSLESTNNEQFFGPGTRLTVL.

The CDR3 DNA follows: TGTGCCAGCAGCTTAGCCGGGGTTTTCTCCTACGAGCAGTACTTC. This codes for CASSLAGVFSYEQYF. V and J are TRBV7-8 and TRBJ2-7; D possibly corresponds to TRBD2 (5 bases). Germline V CDR1 and CDR2: SGHVS, FQNEAQ. Trimming took 0 bases from V and 0 from J, leaving 9 bases between them. This CDR3 is 15 amino acids long.

This chain links TRBV5-1 with TRBJ2-3; TRBD2 matches 7 bases. Unmatched junction bases numbered 14, after V lost 6 bases and J lost 4 bases. This CDR3 spans 16 amino acids. The germline gives CDR1 SGHRS, CDR2 YFSETQ. The CDR3, as DNA: TGCGCCAGCACCCCGGTAACGACTAGCACGCCAGATACGCAGTATTTT. The encoded protein is CASTPVTTSTPDTQYF.

The CDR3 loop is CASSVRLAGGADTQYF. The DNA of the CDR3 is TGTGCCAGCAGCGTACGACTAGCGGGGGGTGCGGATACGCAGTATTTT. The genes are TRBV9 and TRBJ2-3; 13 bases are shared with TRBD2. CDR3 length: 16 residues. Germline V lookup: CDR1 SGDLS, CDR2 YYNGEE. V trimming: 1 base; J trimming: 6 bases; junction bases outside the gene matches: 5.

This clone has just one count. The sample holds other DNA sequences that translate to the same CDR3. The V call is TRBV5-1, the J call TRBJ1-2; TRBD1 is a possible D gene (6 bases). Germline CDR1 reads SGHRS; CDR2 reads YFSETQ. The CDR3 loop spans 14 amino acids. Trimming stripped 4 bases from V and 0 bases from J, with 10 bases between. The CDR3 loop reads CASSPRTANYGYTF. The CDR3 DNA follows: TGCGCCAGCAGCCCGAGGACAGCTAACTATGGCTACACCTTC.